These T cell receptor beta chains were read from a single sample in a study of blood T cells in healthy people across ages. TCRdb itself ran the 5' RACE reads through MiXCR, one entry per CDR3 protein. Among a few hundred thousand distinct CDR3 sequences listed, 50% to 60% were seen once. Input material: blood. The receptors were sampled from a man between 60 and 70 years old in good health. Both conserved end residues are part of each CDR3. The D gene is left open where the match is weak. Only part of the rows carry a size: once, few, many, or a class if the clone is expanded.

J	size	V	D	DNA	CDR3
TRBJ2-7	NA	TRBV7-8	NA	TGTGCCAGCAGCTTAGACCCGGGAGTAATATACGAGCAGTACTTC	CASSLDPGVIYEQYF
TRBJ2-3	NA	TRBV6-2/TRBV6-3	TRBD2	TGTGCCAGCAGTTACTTCCCGGGACTAGCGGCAGACAGAGATACGCAGTATTTT	CASSYFPGLAADRDTQYF
TRBJ2-7	few	TRBV10-3	NA	TGTGCCATCAGTGAGAGACAGGAGCAGCAGTACTTC	CAISERQEQQYF
TRBJ2-7	NA	TRBV27	TRBD2	TGTGCCAGCAGCACCGGGACTAACTCCTACAATGAGCAGTACTTC	CASSTGTNSYNEQYF
TRBJ2-1	few	TRBV12-5	NA	TGTGCTAGTGGTTTGGTCCTTGGGTCCTACAATGAGCAGTTCTTC	CASGLVLGSYNEQFF
TRBJ2-7	few	TRBV2	NA	TGTGCCAGCAGTCTGGAACAGGGCCCTCCTTACGAGCAGTACTTC	CASSLEQGPPYEQYF
TRBJ1-6	many	TRBV12-3/TRBV12-4	TRBD1	TGTGCCAGCAGTCGGACAGGGGGATCCTATAATTCACCCCTCCACTTT	CASSRTGGSYNSPLHF
TRBJ2-7	NA	TRBV6-2/TRBV6-3	TRBD1	TGTGCCAGCAGTTACGGCTCCAAGAGACAGGGGCCCTACGAGCAGTACTTC	CASSYGSKRQGPYEQYF
TRBJ1-5	NA	TRBV11-2	NA	TGTGCCAGCAGCCGCATGGGGGGAAGGAGTCAGCCCCAGCATTTT	CASSRMGGRSQPQHF
TRBJ2-3	NA	TRBV7-9	NA	TGTGCCAGCAGCTTAGAGGGGCTCCCCACAGATACGCAGTATTTT	CASSLEGLPTDTQYF
TRBJ2-1	many	TRBV2	TRBD2	TGTGCCAGCAGTGCTTTGAGCGGGAGGGAGAATGAGCAGTTCTTC	CASSALSGRENEQFF
TRBJ2-7	NA	TRBV5-1	NA	TGCGCCAGCAGCTTGGAGGGGGGAGTCGGGATATACGAGCAGTACTTC	CASSLEGGVGIYEQYF
TRBJ1-2	NA	TRBV6-6	TRBD1	TGTGCCAGCAGTTATCAGGGGGAGTATGGCTACACCTTC	CASSYQGEYGYTF
TRBJ2-1	NA	TRBV27	NA	TGTGCCAGCAGTCCCTCGTTTGGGAATGAGCAGTTCTTC	CASSPSFGNEQFF
TRBJ2-3	NA	TRBV11-2	NA	TGTGCCAGCAGCTTAGCGCCAGGCACAGATACGCAGTATTTT	CASSLAPGTDTQYF
TRBJ1-4	few	TRBV15	TRBD1	TGTGCCACCAGCAGAGATCGGGACAGGCGTTTTCTGGAACCTGAAAAACTGTTTTTT	CATSRDRDRRFLEPEKLFF
TRBJ2-5	many	TRBV7-8	TRBD2	TGTGCCAGCAGCTCACTAGCGGGGGGGCCGGGGGAGACCCAGTACTTC	CASSSLAGGPGETQYF
TRBJ2-5	NA	TRBV28	NA	TGTGCCAGCGGTCCCAACCGTCAAGAGACCCAGTACTTC	CASGPNRQETQYF
TRBJ2-7	many	TRBV6-5	TRBD1	TGTGCCAGCAGTTACTCGACAGGGGACTCCTACGAGCAGTACTTC	CASSYSTGDSYEQYF
TRBJ2-5	NA	TRBV7-9	TRBD2	TGTGCCAGCACCGAAAGCGGGATTGGTGAGCAGTACTTC	CASTESGIGEQYF
TRBJ2-1	NA	TRBV7-9	TRBD1	TGTGCCAGCGCAAAGGGGACAGGGGCCGATGAGCAGTTCTTC	CASAKGTGADEQFF
TRBJ2-7	NA	TRBV12-3/TRBV12-4	NA	TGTGCCAGCAGTTCATCAGGGATCTTTTACGAGCAGTACTTC	CASSSSGIFYEQYF
TRBJ2-7	NA	TRBV3-1	NA	TGTGCCAGCAGCCAAGAACTCAGCGCGGAGGGGCCCTACGAGCAGTACTTC	CASSQELSAEGPYEQYF
TRBJ2-1	many	TRBV11-2	TRBD2	TGTGCCAGCAGCGCGGGGGGACTACTAGTCACGCAGTTCTTC	CASSAGGLLVTQFF